Sequencing of this T cell receptor (beta chain) was carried out in a study of blood T cell repertoires in COVID-19. The germline CDR1 and CDR2 sequences are LNHDA and SQIVND (reference sequence). Trimming removed 3 bases from V and 6 bases from J; junction bases left unmatched: 5. CDR3 length: 14 residues. Repertoires were generated with immunoSEQ multiplex PCR, while TCRdb's copy carries only in-frame clones and drops some. This table holds about 220,000 clones, more than 70% found once. Specimen: peripheral blood. The receptor's source is an elderly woman with acute or convalescent COVID-19. This chain joins TRBV19 and TRBJ1-1; TRBD1 matches 9 bases. DNA for the CDR3: TGTGCCAGTAGTATGAACAGGGGGCGTCCTGAAGCTTTCTTT. Its protein is CASSMNRGRPEAFF.